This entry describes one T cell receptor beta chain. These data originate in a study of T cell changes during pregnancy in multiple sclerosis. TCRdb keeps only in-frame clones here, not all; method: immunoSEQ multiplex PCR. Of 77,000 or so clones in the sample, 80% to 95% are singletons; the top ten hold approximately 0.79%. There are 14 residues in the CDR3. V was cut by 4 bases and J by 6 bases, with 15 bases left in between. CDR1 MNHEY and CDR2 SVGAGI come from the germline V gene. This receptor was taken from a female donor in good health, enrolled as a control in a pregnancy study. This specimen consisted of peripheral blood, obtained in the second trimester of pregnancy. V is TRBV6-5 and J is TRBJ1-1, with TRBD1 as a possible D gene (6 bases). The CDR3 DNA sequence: TGTGCCAGCAGTTTAACTCGACAGGCCTCTGAAGCTTTCTTT. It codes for CASSLTRQASEAFF.